This record looks at one TCR beta chain sequence and its context. Its antigen specificity is not known. No much larger clonotype is one base removed from it; base qualities were not supplied. V was cut back by 0 bases and J by 5 bases, leaving a gap of 25 bases between them. There are 19 amino acids in the CDR3, from cysteine to phenylalanine inclusive. Only CDR3 DNA remains: 57 bases, in frame from the first base. Looking up the germline V gene yields CDR1 MRHNA and CDR2 SNTAGT. The sample is drawn from a study of cytomegalovirus exposure and HLA in healthy donors (dated by TCRdb to the late 2010s). For context, the study as a whole: In an earlier analysis of around 540 of the donors, around 300 Gb of sequence data and about 110 million unique TCR beta sequences from about 179 million T cells were reported. An early release that covered around 590 HLA-typed donors contained 250 to 350 gigabases of sequencing data and 80 million or so unique TCR sequences. Of the approximately 400 genotyped donors, 75% to 85% were placed in the genetic ancestry cluster associated with self-reported Caucasian donors. The study aimed to test whether cataloging public T cell receptors could reveal signatures of past pathogen exposure. Using immunosequencing, the study profiled T cell repertoires from about 610 subjects and related those repertoires to cytomegalovirus serostatus. A separate validation cohort of over a hundred different subjects was used in addition to the approximately 640-subject first cohort. The study combined high-throughput TCR immunosequencing, statistical association of individual TCRs with disease status, and machine learning to predict cytomegalovirus infection status. In a later analysis, previously published TCR beta repertoires from 666 donors were re-analyzed and high-resolution HLA genotyping was added so that TCR occurrence patterns could be studied. Rather than using new phenotypic data, the later analysis identified candidate immune exposures from TCR beta sequences and from how often those sequences occurred across donors. In an earlier analysis of a few hundred of the donors, high-throughput TCR beta sequencing was used to judge whether each TCR beta V gene segment behaved as functional or pseudogenic. Donor age, sex, ethnicity and CMV serostatus were compiled alongside the repertoire data. A later genetic analysis used genome-wide SNP genotypes for about three fifths of the roughly 700 donors, treating that subset as a discovery cohort. Every repertoire in the discovery cohort had been generated on one and the same sequencing platform. HLA typing covered class I and class II loci at four-digit resolution. The number of typed donors differed by locus: about 620-640 for A, B, C, DRB1 and DQB1; roughly 510 for DQA1; some 610 for DPA1; and around 490 for DPB1. Several DR-DQ haplotypes were handled as single units for association and clustering, since linkage in the cohort was strong. Across approximately 400 genotyped donors of the cohort, an average of approximately 240,000 unique TCR beta nucleotide sequences per donor were sequenced, and roughly 20% of those sequences were non-productive.

The library relied on the immunoSEQ multiplex PCR assay. A mixture of 60 forward primers for TCR Vbeta segments and 13 reverse primers for TCR Jbeta segments was used in the multiplex PCR. Amplification of the CDR3 region of rearranged TCR beta genes was performed with a multiplex PCR assay on genomic DNA. On the Illumina HiSeq System, the amplified TCR beta libraries were sequenced as 87-base-pair reads. The original pipeline was this. Across the 500 to 850 repertoires, a later analysis counted 80 million or so unique TCR beta chains, 9 million to 14 million of which were shared by at least two donors. Raw reads were error-corrected and collapsed into unique sequences by a nearest-neighbor algorithm in which closely related sequences were merged to remove PCR and sequencing errors. V, D and J gene segments were assigned by aligning CDR3 sequences to IMGT reference sequences. Each retained sequence needed at least a six-nucleotide match to both a V gene segment and a J gene segment. A rearrangement was called productive if the CDR3 had no stop codons and remained in frame with V and J, and every other rearrangement was called non-productive. CDR3 was defined by IMGT convention, running from the second conserved V-encoded cysteine to the conserved J-encoded phenylalanine. In an earlier analysis of 587 of the donors, sequences lacking an unambiguous match to a single V gene segment were excluded. An earlier analysis of 587 of the donors classified V segments as functional when productive rearrangements were above 56.7% and as segregating when the standard deviation between donors was above 5%. A statistical classification framework was built for diagnosing cytomegalovirus status from the catalog of TCR beta chain sequences. In a later analysis, V and J genes were assigned by comparing TCR nucleotide sequences against IMGT/GENE-DB human TR gene sequences. In a later analysis, CDR3 sequences and most-parsimonious VDJ recombination scenarios were assigned using the TCRdist pipeline. In a later analysis, each TCR beta chain was defined by its CDR3 amino acid sequence together with its V-gene family, and reads without a unique V-gene family were excluded. As a way to deal with suspected cross-contamination and a sequencing artifact, a later analysis dropped 500 to 700 nucleotide sequences that were highly shared and had low generation probability. For each public chain, a later analysis derived a clonal expansion index from normalized ranks of inferred template counts within each repertoire. In a later analysis, generation probabilities were computed with a VDJ recombination model fitted to out-of-frame rearrangements, and the resulting probabilities were checked against IGoR. Hypergeometric tests were used in a later analysis to score TCR-TCR, TCR-HLA and TCR-CMV co-occurrence, with a repertoire-size bias correction applied to the TCR pairs. A later analysis estimated false discovery rates by permuting HLA or CMV assignments 20 times. A later analysis grouped co-occurring TCRs with DBSCAN, adding TCRdist sequence similarity when clustering within HLA-allele-positive subsets. Repertoires with fewer than 30,000 or more than 120,000 public chains were left out of co-occurrence clustering, as were five repertoires with anomalous nucleotide sharing. The clones in this table, taken by TCRdb from immuneACCESS, are in-frame only. Not every clone is retained; where verified, under half of the shortfall comes from an unresolved V gene, and the cause of the rest is unknown. V, J and clone size were drawn from that table, and D and trimming were deduced from the DNA. The sample has 120,000 to 150,000 clones on record, nearly 85% of them singletons. The top ten hold around 3.7% of the sample.

In total, just over 650 healthy bone marrow donors made up the cohort. At the time of sampling, every cohort member was nominally healthy, though immune exposures that went unrecorded were likely present. The donor was CMV seronegative and was included in the group of around 320 seronegative cohort members. Each donor provided a peripheral blood sample, and peripheral blood mononuclear cells were used for TCR beta sequencing. The Qiagen DNeasy Blood Extraction Kit was used to extract genomic DNA from the blood cell samples. On the study overall, not on this receptor specifically: In a later analysis, HLA-associated TCR beta chains showed more clonal expansion and lower generation probabilities than non-associated chains that were equally common. Correlated functional status among segregating V segments might be attributable to linkage disequilibrium, but an unknown experimental factor could not be ruled out. Most TCR sequences were seen in very few donors, while some public TCRs were found in many individuals. Some IMGT-functional V segments, including TRBV6-2 and TRBV6-3, could not be distinguished by the 87-base-pair reads and were therefore excluded. The study listed 164 TCR beta chains as associated with cytomegalovirus. An earlier analysis of approximately 590 of the donors showed that most TCR beta V segments appeared in productive rearrangements either about 87% or about 30% of the time, which broadly matched IMGT annotations. The presence/absence analyses assumed that sequencing depth was roughly uniform across donors, and that assumption may not be true. In a later analysis, the rate of TCR association differed among HLA loci, with DRB1 alleles having the most associated TCRs and HLA-C alleles having the fewest. Because HLA typing was missing for some donors at each locus, association tests included only the typed subset. In vitro tests confirmed that a few of the cytomegalovirus-associated TCR beta chains recognize cytomegalovirus antigens. Specific HLA alleles were associated with 16,951 TCR beta sequences at a false discovery rate of 0.05 in a later analysis. An association between a missense DCLRE1C variant and V-gene and J-gene trimming of TCR beta chains was found in a later genetic analysis and replicated in an independent cohort. Seventeen rarely observed V segments, including chromosome 9 orphons, were excluded from the earlier analysis of 550 to 700 of the donors because counts were too low. According to the authors, the approach could potentially be generalized to other disease states and immunological phenotypes. According to a later analysis, parvovirus B19, influenza, CMV and Epstein-Barr virus appeared linked to several top co-occurrence clusters. Compared with the roughly 600-donor mean, donors in an Asian-associated ancestry cluster had fewer N-insertions in productive TCRs, according to a later genetic analysis. A further reported finding was that TCR beta sequences accurately predicted the HLA-A and HLA-B alleles for most subjects in the first cohort. The only immune exposure information available for the cohort was CMV serostatus. In both the original and validation cohorts, the classifier was reported to diagnose cytomegalovirus status with high specificity and sensitivity. The cohort was sequenced for TCR beta chains only, and without alpha or paired-chain data the features that could be detected were limited. According to a later analysis, most CMV-associated TCR beta chains appeared to be HLA-restricted, and the HLA associations seemed to be driven largely by CMV exposure. When HLA alleles, especially DR and DQ, strongly co-occurred, TCR associations were difficult to assign to individual alleles. A group of highly shared sequence variants was considered likely to be a technical artifact of the sequencing pipeline.

Material for sequencing was PBMCs. The chain joins TRBV6-4 to TRBJ2-5; the best D guess is TRBD2, with 5 bases matching. The source of this sequence is a male donor in good health and CMV-seronegative. The CDR3 protein is CASSDSWVLEREPQETQYF. The bases are TGTGCCAGCAGTGACTCATGGGTACTAGAACGGGAACCTCAGGAGACCCAGTACTTC.